The 22 T cell receptor beta chains in this list originate from one sample, sequenced in a study of blood T cell repertoires in COVID-19 (dated by TCRdb to 2019 to 2021). Library creation used the immunoSEQ multiplex PCR assay. Entries here come from immuneACCESS through TCRdb and include only in-frame sequences with V and J called. Some clones fail to appear in such tables; in the studies checked, an unresolved V gene covers under half of the shortfall, and the cause of the remainder is unknown. A total of roughly 200,000 clones appear in this sample, about 85% of them only once. Around a sixth of the sample is in the top ten clones. The sequenced material came from PBMCs or T cells enriched from blood (not recorded which). All receptors come from a man aged 40-55 years who had recovered from COVID-19.

The chain is built from TRBV27 and TRBJ1-2; D gene ambiguous. The germline V gene has CDR1 MNHEY and CDR2 SMNVEV (reference sequence). The CDR3 is 14 amino acids. Trimming removed 7 bases at V and 2 bases at J, with 14 bases between. This chain's CDR3 is CASTTTSANYGYTF. In DNA, the CDR3 is TGTGCCAGCACCACGACCAGCGCAAACTATGGCTACACCTTC.

This clone was seen a handful of times. The chain carries TRBV12-5 and TRBJ1-1; D gene uncertain. V was clipped by 5 bases and J by 7 bases, with 11 bases between them. CDR3 size: 12 residues. The germline V gene encodes CDR1 LGHNT and CDR2 FRNRAP. Written as DNA, the CDR3 is TGTGCTAGTGGTCTGGAGAGCGGTGAAGCTTTCTTT. Protein: CASGLESGEAFF.

The chain carries TRBV4-2 and TRBJ1-2; tentatively, D is TRBD1 (5 bases). CDR1 is LGHNA and CDR2 is YNFKEQ in the germline V gene. V was pared by 1 base and J by 6 bases, with 9 bases between. This CDR3 is 13 amino acids long. This chain's CDR3 is CASSQVSRDGYTF. The CDR3 coding sequence is TGTGCCAGCAGCCAAGTTTCCAGGGATGGCTACACCTTC.

V gene TRBV9 combines with J gene TRBJ2-3; maybe TRBD2 (5 bases). This CDR3 is 15 amino acids long. CDR1 SGDLS and CDR2 YYNGEE come from the germline V gene. The germline V and J ends were trimmed by 0 bases and 0 bases, with 8 bases remaining between them. The CDR3 DNA reads TGTGCCAGCAGCGTAGGAGGCGGGAGCACAGATACGCAGTATTTT. As protein: CASSVGGGSTDTQYF.

The V gene is TRBV11-2, the J gene TRBJ1-5; no definite D call. The CDR3 extends over 15 amino acids. Germline-derived CDR1 and CDR2 are SGHAT and FQNNGV. V was trimmed by 1 base and J by 4 bases, leaving 11 bases between them. CDR3 in DNA: TGTGCCAGCAGCTTAGGTCCGAGCGGGAATCAGCCCCAGCATTTT. This gives the protein CASSLGPSGNQPQHF.

J is TRBJ2-7 and V is TRBV5-1; D not resolved. This CDR3 comprises 16 residues. The ends were cut back, 0 bases at V and 3 bases at J, with 16 bases in the middle. CDR1 and CDR2 (germline): SGHRS, YFSETQ. Here the CDR3 DNA reads TGCGCCAGCAGCTTGGGATCACCCGAGAGAAACTACGAGCAGTACTTC. Encoded protein: CASSLGSPERNYEQYF.

The rearrangement joins TRBV27 to TRBJ2-7, with 7 bases aligning to TRBD1. The CDR3 extends over 14 amino acids. CDR1 and CDR2 from the germline V gene are MNHEY and SMNVEV (reference sequence). With V trimmed by 2 bases and J by 4 bases, 5 bases remained unmatched. This CDR3 is CASSLNRGDYEQYF. CDR3 coding DNA: TGTGCCAGCAGTTTAAACAGGGGAGATTACGAGCAGTACTTC.

The gene calls are TRBV7-2 and TRBJ2-1, with 9 bases aligning to TRBD2. There are 16 residues in the CDR3. Trimming cost V 3 bases and J 5 bases; bases outside gene matches: 8. The V gene's germline CDR1 is SGHTA and CDR2 FQGNSA. This chain's CDR3 is CASSFMGLAGNNEQFF. The CDR3 DNA sequence: TGTGCCAGCAGCTTTATGGGGCTAGCGGGAAACAATGAGCAGTTCTTC.

This clone was picked up one time. The chain couples TRBV5-1 to TRBJ2-7; no definite D call. CDR1 and CDR2 (germline): SGHRS, YFSETQ. The CDR3 runs to 14 residues. V was cut by 3 bases and J by 0 bases, with 10 bases left in between. The CDR3 here is CASSSAPSSYEQYF. The CDR3, as DNA: TGCGCCAGCAGCTCCGCCCCTAGCTCCTACGAGCAGTACTTC. The entire variable domain, with the rest obtained from reference TRBV5-1 and TRBJ2-7, is as follows: KAGVTQTPRYLIKTRGQQVTLSCSPISGHRSVSWYQQTPGQGLQFLFEYFSETQRNKGNFPGRFSGRQFSNSRSEMNVSTLELGDSALYLCASSSAPSSYEQYFGPGTRLTVT.

The rearrangement links TRBV28 to TRBJ1-5; a possible D gene is TRBD1 (6 bases). This CDR3 is 12 amino acids long. The germline V gene has CDR1 MDHEN and CDR2 SYDVKM. V lost 10 bases, J lost 5 bases, and 12 bases lay in between. This chain's CDR3 is CATEGGDQPQHF. As DNA, the CDR3 is TGTGCCACCGAGGGGGGGGATCAGCCCCAGCATTTT.

In this sample, this clone turned up once. The V call is TRBV5-1, the J call TRBJ1-3; D not certain. CDR3 length equals 15 residues. V gave up 0 bases and J gave up 2 bases, with 9 bases separating them. Germline V gene lookup returns CDR1 SGHRS and CDR2 YFSETQ. The CDR3 bases are TGCGCCAGCAGCTTGGATGGAGGAGCTGGAAACACCATATATTTT. As protein: CASSLDGGAGNTIYF.

This chain connects TRBV19 to TRBJ1-5; TRBD1 matches 7 bases. The CDR3 loop spans 13 amino acids. Germline V lookup: CDR1 LNHDA, CDR2 SQIVND (reference sequence). V lost 6 bases to trimming and J lost 6 bases; unmatched junction nucleotides: 5. This chain's CDR3 is CASSPDRVQPQHF. CDR3 bases: TGTGCCAGTAGCCCTGACAGGGTTCAGCCCCAGCATTTT.

The J gene is TRBJ1-2, the V gene TRBV19; D is perhaps TRBD1 (6 bases). V was trimmed by 3 bases and J by 6 bases, leaving 14 bases between them. This CDR3 comprises 14 residues. Germline CDR1 reads LNHDA; CDR2 reads SQIVND (reference sequence). CDR3 sequence (DNA): TGTGCCAGTAGTATGGCAGGGGCGCCGAATGGCTACACCTTC. It specifies CASSMAGAPNGYTF. The whole variable domain, filled in from reference TRBV19 and TRBJ1-2, reads DGGITQSPKYLFRKEGQNVTLSCEQNLNHDAMYWYRQDPGQGLRLIYYSQIVNDFQKGDIAEGYSVSREKKESFPLTVTSAQKNPTAFYLCASSMAGAPNGYTFGSGTRLTVV.

This clone appeared a few times. The CDR3 is CASSPTGQGMNTEAFF. CDR3 DNA sequence: TGTGCCAGCAGCCCCACAGGACAGGGGATGAACACTGAAGCTTTCTTT. V usage is TRBV5-4 and J usage is TRBJ1-1; 9 bases map to TRBD1. With V trimmed by 4 bases and J by 0 bases, 7 bases remained unmatched. The CDR3 extends over 16 amino acids. Per the germline V gene, CDR1 is SGHNT and CDR2 is YYREEE (reference sequence).

This chain connects TRBV6-2 or TRBV6-3 to TRBJ2-1, with 16 nucleotides matching TRBD2. Germline CDR1 reads MNHEY; CDR2 reads SVGEGT. Trimming removed 4 bases from V and 2 bases from J; junction bases left unmatched: 8. The CDR3 is made up of 19 amino acids. CDR3 region: CASSFIPGLAGGPYNEQFF. In DNA form, the CDR3 reads TGTGCCAGCAGTTTCATTCCGGGACTAGCGGGAGGGCCCTACAATGAGCAGTTCTTC.

The chain uses TRBV19 and TRBJ2-5, with a possible D match to TRBD2 (6 bases). Trimming left V 3 bases short and J 5 bases short, with 16 bases between. The V gene's germline CDR1 is LNHDA and CDR2 SQIVND (reference sequence). The CDR3 is made up of 15 amino acids. The CDR3 sequence: CASSIARGGTETQYF. CDR3 in DNA: TGTGCCAGTAGTATCGCCCGGGGAGGTACGGAGACCCAGTACTTC.

V usage is TRBV29-1 and J usage is TRBJ2-7; 7 bases line up with TRBD2. The CDR3 is 12 amino acids. V was clipped by 4 bases and J by 5 bases; unmatched bases: 5. The V gene's germline CDR1 is SQVTM and CDR2 ANQGSEA. CDR3 sequence (DNA): TGCAGCGTTGCTTCTAGCGGCGACGAGCAGTACTTC. Amino acids: CSVASSGDEQYF.

The chain recombines TRBV7-2 with TRBJ2-7; 7 bases map to TRBD2. V gave up 3 bases and J gave up 2 bases; unmatched junction bases: 10. Germline V gene lookup returns CDR1 SGHTA and CDR2 FQGNSA. CDR3 length: 16 residues. Here the CDR3 DNA reads TGTGCCAGCAGCTTTTCCCGACGGGAGGACCCCTACGAGCAGTACTTC. It translates to CASSFSRREDPYEQYF.

This clone was found a few times. The chain combines TRBV20-1 with TRBJ1-2; possible D gene TRBD1, 6 bases. The CDR3 has 15 amino acids. Germline lookup yields CDR1 DFQATT and CDR2 SNEGSKA (reference sequence). Deletions cut 3 bases from V and 3 bases from J, with 17 bases between. The CDR3, as DNA: TGCAGTGCTAGTCCGTGGGGGCGGACGGACTATGGCTACACCTTC. Amino acids: CSASPWGRTDYGYTF.

The chain joins TRBV7-2 to TRBJ1-1; tentatively, D is TRBD1 (5 bases). The CDR3 is made up of 14 amino acids. V was clipped by 4 bases and J by 4 bases, with 13 bases between them. Germline V gene lookup returns CDR1 SGHTA and CDR2 FQGNSA. The CDR3 DNA reads TGTGCCAGCAGCTCGTCAGGGAGGGGCACTGAAGCTTTCTTT. Protein sequence: CASSSSGRGTEAFF.

V is TRBV5-4 and J is TRBJ1-2; weak D call: TRBD1 (6 bases). V was cut by 1 base and J by 4 bases, with 11 bases left in between. Germline CDR1 is SGHNT and CDR2 is YYREEE (reference sequence). This CDR3 is 14 amino acids long. The CDR3 sequence: CASSLLTGSYGYTF. The DNA of the CDR3 is TGTGCCAGCAGCTTGCTAACAGGGAGCTATGGCTACACCTTC. Looking up the rest from reference TRBV5-4 and TRBJ1-2 gives the full variable domain: ETGVTQSPTHLIKTRGQQVTLRCSSQSGHNTVSWYQQALGQGPQFIFQYYREEENGRGNFPPRFSGLQFPNYSSELNVNALELDDSALYLCASSLLTGSYGYTFGSGTRLTVV.

The CDR3 spells CASSSLRALGQETQYF. CDR3 nucleotides: TGTGCCAGCAGTTCCCTCAGGGCGCTGGGTCAAGAGACCCAGTACTTC. This rearrangement joins TRBV6-5 to TRBJ2-5, with D possibly TRBD1 on 5 matching bases. CDR1 is MNHEY and CDR2 is SVGAGI in the germline V gene. CDR3 length: 16 amino acids. With 4 bases removed from V and 2 bases from J, the gap between germline ends came to 17 bases.